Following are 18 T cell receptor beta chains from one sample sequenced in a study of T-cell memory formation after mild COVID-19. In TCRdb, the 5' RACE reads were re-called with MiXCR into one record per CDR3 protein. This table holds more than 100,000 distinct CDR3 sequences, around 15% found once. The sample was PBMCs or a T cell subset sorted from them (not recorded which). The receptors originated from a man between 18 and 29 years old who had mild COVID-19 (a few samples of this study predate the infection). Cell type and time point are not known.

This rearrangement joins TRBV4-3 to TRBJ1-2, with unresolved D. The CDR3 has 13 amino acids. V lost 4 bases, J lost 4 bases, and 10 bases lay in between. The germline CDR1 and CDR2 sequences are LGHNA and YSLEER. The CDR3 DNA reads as TGCGCCAGCAGCCCTGCAATTGGCTATGGCTACACCTTC. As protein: CASSPAIGYGYTF.

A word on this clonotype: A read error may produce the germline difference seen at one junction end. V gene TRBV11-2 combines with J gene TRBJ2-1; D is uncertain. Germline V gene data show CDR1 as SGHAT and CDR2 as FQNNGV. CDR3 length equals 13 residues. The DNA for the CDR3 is TGTGCCAGCAGCTTAGGTTATCCTACAGAGCGGTTCTTC. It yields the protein CASSLGYPTERFF. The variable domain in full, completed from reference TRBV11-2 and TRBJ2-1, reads EAGVAQSPRYKIIEKRQSVAFWCNPISGHATLYWYQQILGQGPKLLIQFQNNGVVDDSQLPKDRFSAERLKGVDSTLKIQPAKLEDSAVYLCASSLGYPTERFFGPGTRLTVL.

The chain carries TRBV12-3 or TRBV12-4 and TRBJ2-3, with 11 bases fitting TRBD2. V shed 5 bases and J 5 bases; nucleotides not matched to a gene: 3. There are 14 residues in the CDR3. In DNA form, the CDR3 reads TGTGCCAGCAGTCATAGCGGGGGGGGAGATACGCAGTATTTT. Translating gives CASSHSGGGDTQYF.

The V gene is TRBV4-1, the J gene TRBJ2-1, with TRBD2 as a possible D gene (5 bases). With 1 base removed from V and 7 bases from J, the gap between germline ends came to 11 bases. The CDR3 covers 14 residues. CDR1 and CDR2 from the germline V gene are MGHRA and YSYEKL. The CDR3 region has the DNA TGCGCCAGCAGCCAAGGGACTGGCGGGAATGAGCAGTTCTTC. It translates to CASSQGTGGNEQFF.

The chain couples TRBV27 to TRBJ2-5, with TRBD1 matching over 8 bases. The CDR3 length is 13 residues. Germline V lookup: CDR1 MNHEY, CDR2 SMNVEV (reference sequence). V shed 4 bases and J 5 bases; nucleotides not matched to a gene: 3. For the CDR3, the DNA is TGTGCCAGCAGTTCACGACAGGGGGAGACCCAGTACTTC. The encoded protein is CASSSRQGETQYF.

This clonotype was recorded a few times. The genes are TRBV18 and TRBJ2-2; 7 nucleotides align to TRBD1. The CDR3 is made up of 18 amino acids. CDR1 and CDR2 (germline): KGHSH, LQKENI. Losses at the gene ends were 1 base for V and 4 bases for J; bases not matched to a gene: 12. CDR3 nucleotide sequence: TGTGCCAGCTCACCACAGGGGACAGCATCGCTACTCACCGGGGAGCTGTTTTTT. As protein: CASSPQGTASLLTGELFF.

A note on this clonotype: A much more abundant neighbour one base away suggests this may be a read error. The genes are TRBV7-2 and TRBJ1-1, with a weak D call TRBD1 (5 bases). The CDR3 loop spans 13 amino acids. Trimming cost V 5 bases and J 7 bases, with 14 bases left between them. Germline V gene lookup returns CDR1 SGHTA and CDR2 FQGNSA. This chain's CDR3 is CASSRRDAFEAFF. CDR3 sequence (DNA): TGTGCCAGCAGCCGACGGGACGCCTTTGAAGCTTTCTTT.

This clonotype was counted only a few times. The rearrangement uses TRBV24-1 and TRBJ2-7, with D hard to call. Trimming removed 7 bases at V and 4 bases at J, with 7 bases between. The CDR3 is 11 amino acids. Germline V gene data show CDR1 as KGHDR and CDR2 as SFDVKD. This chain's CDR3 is CATRLGYEQYV. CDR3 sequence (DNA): TGTGCCACCAGGTTGGGTTACGAGCAGTACGTC.

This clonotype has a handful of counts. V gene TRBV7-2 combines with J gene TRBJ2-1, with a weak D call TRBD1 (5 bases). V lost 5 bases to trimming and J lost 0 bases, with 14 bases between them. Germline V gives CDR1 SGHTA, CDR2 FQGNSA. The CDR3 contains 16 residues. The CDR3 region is CASSPQGTSSYNEQFF. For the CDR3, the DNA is TGTGCCAGCAGCCCGCAGGGTACGAGCTCCTACAATGAGCAGTTCTTC.

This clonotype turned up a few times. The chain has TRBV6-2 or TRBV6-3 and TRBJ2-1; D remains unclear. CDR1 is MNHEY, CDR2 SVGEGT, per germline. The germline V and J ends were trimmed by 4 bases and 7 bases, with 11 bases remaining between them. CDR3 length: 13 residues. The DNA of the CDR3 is TGTGCCAGCAGTTCAAGAGGTAGGAATGAGCAGTTCTTC. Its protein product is CASSSRGRNEQFF.

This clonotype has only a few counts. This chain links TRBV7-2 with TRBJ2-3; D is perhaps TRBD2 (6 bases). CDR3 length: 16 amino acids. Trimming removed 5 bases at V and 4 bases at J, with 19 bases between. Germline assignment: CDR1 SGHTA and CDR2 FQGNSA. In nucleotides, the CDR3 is TGTGCCAGCAGCCCAGAGTTGACTAGTTCGGCAGATACGCAGTATTTT. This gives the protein CASSPELTSSADTQYF.

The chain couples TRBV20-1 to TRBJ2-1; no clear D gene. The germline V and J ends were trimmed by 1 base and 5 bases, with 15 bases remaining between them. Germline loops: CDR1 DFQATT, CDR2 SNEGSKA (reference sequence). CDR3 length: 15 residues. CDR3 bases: TGCAGTGCTAGAGGAAGCCCAGGTGCAAACAATGAGCAGTTCTTC. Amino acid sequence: CSARGSPGANNEQFF.

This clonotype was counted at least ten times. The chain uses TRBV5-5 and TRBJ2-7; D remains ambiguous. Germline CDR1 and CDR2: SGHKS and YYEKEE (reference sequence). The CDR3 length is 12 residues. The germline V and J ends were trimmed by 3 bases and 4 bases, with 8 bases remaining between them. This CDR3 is CASSSYEYEQYF. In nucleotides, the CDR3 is TGTGCCAGCAGCTCTTACGAGTACGAGCAGTACTTC.

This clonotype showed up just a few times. The CDR3 loop reads CASSLVTGTDYTGELFF. CDR3 nucleotide sequence: TGTGCCAGCAGCCTAGTAACCGGGACAGACTACACCGGGGAGCTGTTTTTT. This chain links TRBV7-9 with TRBJ2-2; 7 bases are a match to TRBD1. The CDR3 has 17 amino acids. Germline lookup yields CDR1 SEHNR and CDR2 FQNEAQ (reference sequence). V lost 5 bases and J lost 3; bases outside the gene matches: 12.

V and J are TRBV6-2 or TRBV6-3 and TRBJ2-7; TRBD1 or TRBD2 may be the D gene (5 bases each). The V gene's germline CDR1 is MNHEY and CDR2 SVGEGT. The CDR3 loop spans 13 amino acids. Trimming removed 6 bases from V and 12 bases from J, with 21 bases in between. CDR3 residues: CASRYNVGTGPYF. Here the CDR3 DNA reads TGTGCCAGCAGATATAATGTCGGGACCGGGCCGTACTTC.

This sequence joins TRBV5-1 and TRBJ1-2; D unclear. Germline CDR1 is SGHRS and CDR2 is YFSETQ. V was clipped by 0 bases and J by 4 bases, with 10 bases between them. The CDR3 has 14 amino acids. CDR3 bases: TGCGCCAGCAGCTTGGACGGTGGGATCTATGGCTACACCTTC. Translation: CASSLDGGIYGYTF.

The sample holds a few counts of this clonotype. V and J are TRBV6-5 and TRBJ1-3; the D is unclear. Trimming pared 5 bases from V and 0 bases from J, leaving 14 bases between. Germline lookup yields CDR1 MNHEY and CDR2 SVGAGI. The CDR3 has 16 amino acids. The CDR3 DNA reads TGTGCCAGCAGTGTCTCACAGAGGGCCTCTGGAAACACCATATATTTT. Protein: CASSVSQRASGNTIYF.

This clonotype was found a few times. The CDR3 protein is CASSPDPNQPQHF. The CDR3 DNA sequence: TGCGCCAGCAGCCCCGACCCCAATCAGCCCCAGCATTTT. This rearrangement joins TRBV5-1 to TRBJ1-5; D is unclear. Germline CDR1 reads SGHRS; CDR2 reads YFSETQ. This CDR3 region has 13 residues. V was pared by 4 bases and J by 3 bases, with 8 bases between. Supplemented by reference TRBV5-1 and TRBJ1-5, the full variable domain reads KAGVTQTPRYLIKTRGQQVTLSCSPISGHRSVSWYQQTPGQGLQFLFEYFSETQRNKGNFPGRFSGRQFSNSRSEMNVSTLELGDSALYLCASSPDPNQPQHFGDGTRLSIL.